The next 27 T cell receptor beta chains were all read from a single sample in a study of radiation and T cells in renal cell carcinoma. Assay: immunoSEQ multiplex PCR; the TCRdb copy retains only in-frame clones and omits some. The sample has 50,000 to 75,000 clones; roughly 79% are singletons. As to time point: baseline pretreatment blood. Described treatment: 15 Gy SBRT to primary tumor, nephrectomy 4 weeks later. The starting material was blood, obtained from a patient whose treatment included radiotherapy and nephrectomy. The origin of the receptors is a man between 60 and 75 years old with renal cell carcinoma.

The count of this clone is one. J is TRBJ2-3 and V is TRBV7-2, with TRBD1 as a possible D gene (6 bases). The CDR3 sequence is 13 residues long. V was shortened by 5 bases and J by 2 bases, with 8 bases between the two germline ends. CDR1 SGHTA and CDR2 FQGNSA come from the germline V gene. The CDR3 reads CASSGDNTDTQYF. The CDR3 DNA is TGTGCCAGCAGCGGGGACAACACAGATACGCAGTATTTT.

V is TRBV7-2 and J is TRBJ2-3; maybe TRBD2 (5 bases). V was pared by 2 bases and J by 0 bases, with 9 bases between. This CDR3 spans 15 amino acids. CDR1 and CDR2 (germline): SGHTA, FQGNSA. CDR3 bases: TGTGCCAGCAGCTTAAGAGGGATCAGCACAGATACGCAGTATTTT. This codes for CASSLRGISTDTQYF.

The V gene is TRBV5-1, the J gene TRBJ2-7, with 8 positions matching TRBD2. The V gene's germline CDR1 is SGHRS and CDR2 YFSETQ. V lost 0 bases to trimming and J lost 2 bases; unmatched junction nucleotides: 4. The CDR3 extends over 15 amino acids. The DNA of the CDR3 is TGCGCCAGCAGCTTGGCGGGGGGGGTCACCTACGAGCAGTACTTC. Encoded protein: CASSLAGGVTYEQYF.

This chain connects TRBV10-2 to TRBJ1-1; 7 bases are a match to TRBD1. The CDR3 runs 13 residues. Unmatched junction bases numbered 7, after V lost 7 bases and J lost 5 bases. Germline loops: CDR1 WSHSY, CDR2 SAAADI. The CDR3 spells CASKDRERTEAFF. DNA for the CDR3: TGCGCCAGCAAAGACAGGGAGCGAACTGAAGCTTTCTTT.

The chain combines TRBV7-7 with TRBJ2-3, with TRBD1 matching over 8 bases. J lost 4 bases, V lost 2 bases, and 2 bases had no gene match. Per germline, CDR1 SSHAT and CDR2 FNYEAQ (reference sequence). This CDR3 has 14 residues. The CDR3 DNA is TGTGCCAGCAGCTTACAGGGGGCGGCAGATACGCAGTATTTT. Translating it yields CASSLQGAADTQYF. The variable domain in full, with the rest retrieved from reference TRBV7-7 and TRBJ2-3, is GAGVSQSPRYKVTKRGQDVTLRCDPISSHATLYWYQQALGQGPEFLTYFNYEAQPDKSGLPSDRFSAERPEGSISTLTIQRTEQRDSAMYRCASSLQGAADTQYFGPGTRLTVL.

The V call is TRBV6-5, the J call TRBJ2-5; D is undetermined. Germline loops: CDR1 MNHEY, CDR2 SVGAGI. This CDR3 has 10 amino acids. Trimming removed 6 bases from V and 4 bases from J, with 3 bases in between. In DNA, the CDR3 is TGTGCCAGCAGCGTAGAGACCCAGTACTTC. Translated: CASSVETQYF.

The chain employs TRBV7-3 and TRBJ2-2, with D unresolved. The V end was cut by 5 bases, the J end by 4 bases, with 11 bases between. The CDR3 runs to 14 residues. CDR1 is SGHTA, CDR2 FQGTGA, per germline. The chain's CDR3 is CASSQTQGTGELFF. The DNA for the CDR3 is TGTGCCAGCAGCCAAACCCAAGGCACCGGGGAGCTGTTTTTT.

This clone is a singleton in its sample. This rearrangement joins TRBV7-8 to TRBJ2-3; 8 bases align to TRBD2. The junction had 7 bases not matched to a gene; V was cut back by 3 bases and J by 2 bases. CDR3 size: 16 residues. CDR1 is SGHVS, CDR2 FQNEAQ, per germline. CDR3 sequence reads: CASSFYAGGYTDTQYF. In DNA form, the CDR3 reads TGTGCCAGCAGCTTTTACGCGGGGGGCTACACAGATACGCAGTATTTT.

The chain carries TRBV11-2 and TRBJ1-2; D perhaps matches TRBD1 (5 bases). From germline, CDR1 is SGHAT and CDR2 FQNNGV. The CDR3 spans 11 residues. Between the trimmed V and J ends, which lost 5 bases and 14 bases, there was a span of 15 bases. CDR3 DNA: TGTGCCAGCAGCCATTCCGTGGGGGGAACCTTC. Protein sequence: CASSHSVGGTF.

CDR3 protein: CASRKGSGTGGFMGLFF. The CDR3, as DNA: TGTGCCAGTAGAAAAGGCTCCGGGACAGGGGGCTTCATGGGGCTGTTTTTT. The rearrangement uses TRBV19 and TRBJ2-2; TRBD1 matches 12 bases. The J segment lost 13 bases and the V segment lost 6 bases, leaving 18 bases of the junction unmatched. CDR3 length: 17 amino acids. Looked up from germline, CDR1 is LNHDA and CDR2 is SQIVND (reference sequence).

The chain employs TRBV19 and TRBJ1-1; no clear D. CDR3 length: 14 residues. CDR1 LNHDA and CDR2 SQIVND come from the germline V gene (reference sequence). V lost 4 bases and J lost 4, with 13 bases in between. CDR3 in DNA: TGTGCCAGTAGTACGGACGCGCGGGGCACTGAAGCTTTCTTT. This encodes CASSTDARGTEAFF.

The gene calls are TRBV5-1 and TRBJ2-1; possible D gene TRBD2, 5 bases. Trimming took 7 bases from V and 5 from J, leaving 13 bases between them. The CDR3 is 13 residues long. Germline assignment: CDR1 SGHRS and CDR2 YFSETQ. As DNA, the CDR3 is TGCGCCAGCCACGTGGGGAGCAACAATGAGCAGTTCTTC. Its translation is CASHVGSNNEQFF.

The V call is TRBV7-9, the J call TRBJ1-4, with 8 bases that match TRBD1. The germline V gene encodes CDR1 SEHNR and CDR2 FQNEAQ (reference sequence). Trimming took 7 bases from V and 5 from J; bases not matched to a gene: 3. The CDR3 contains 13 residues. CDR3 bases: TGTGCCAGCACTGGACAGGGAAATGAAAAACTGTTTTTT. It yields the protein CASTGQGNEKLFF.

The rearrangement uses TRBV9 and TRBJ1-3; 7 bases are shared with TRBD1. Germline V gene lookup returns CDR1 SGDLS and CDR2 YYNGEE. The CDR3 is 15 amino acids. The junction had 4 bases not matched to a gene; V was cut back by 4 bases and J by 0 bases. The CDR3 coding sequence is TGTGCCAGCAGCCCGAGGGACAGCTCTGGAAACACCATATATTTT. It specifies CASSPRDSSGNTIYF.

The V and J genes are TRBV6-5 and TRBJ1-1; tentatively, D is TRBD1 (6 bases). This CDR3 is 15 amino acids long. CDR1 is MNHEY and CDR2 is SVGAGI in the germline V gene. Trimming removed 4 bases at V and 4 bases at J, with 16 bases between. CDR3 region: CASSWGRGVPTEAFF. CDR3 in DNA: TGTGCCAGCAGTTGGGGCAGGGGAGTACCCACTGAAGCTTTCTTT.

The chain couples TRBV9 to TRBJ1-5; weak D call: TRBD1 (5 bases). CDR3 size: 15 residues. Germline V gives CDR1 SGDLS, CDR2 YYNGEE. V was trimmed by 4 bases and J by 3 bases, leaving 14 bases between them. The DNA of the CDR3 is TGTGCCAGCAGCTCCGGGGGAGGGCCCAATCAGCCCCAGCATTTT. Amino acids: CASSSGGGPNQPQHF.

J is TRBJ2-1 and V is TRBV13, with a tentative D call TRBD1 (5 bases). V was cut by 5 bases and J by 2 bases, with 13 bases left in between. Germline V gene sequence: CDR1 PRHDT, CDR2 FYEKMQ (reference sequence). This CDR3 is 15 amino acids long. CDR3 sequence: CASSGGARPYNEQFF. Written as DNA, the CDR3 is TGTGCCAGCAGCGGTGGGGCTCGACCCTACAATGAGCAGTTCTTC.

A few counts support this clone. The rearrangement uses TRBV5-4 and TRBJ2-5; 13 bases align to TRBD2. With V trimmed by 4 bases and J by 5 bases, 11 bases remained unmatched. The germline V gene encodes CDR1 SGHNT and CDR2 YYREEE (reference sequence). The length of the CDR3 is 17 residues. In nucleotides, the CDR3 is TGTGCCAGCAGCCCAACCGGGACTAGCGGGGCATGGGAGACCCAGTACTTC. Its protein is CASSPTGTSGAWETQYF. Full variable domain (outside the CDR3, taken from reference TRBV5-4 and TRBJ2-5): ETGVTQSPTHLIKTRGQQVTLRCSSQSGHNTVSWYQQALGQGPQFIFQYYREEENGRGNFPPRFSGLQFPNYSSELNVNALELDDSALYLCASSPTGTSGAWETQYFGPGTRLLVL.

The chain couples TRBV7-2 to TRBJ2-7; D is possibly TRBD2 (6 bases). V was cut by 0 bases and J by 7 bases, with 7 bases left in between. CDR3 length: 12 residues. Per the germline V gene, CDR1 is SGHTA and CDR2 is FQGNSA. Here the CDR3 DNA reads TGTGCCAGCAGCTTAGCGGGGGGTGAGCAGTACTTC. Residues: CASSLAGGEQYF.

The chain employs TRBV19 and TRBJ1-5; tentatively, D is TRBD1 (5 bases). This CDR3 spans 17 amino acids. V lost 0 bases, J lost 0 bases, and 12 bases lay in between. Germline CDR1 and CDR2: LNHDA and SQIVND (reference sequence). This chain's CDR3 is CASSIDGDGYSNQPQHF. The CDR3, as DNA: TGTGCCAGTAGTATAGATGGGGACGGGTATAGCAATCAGCCCCAGCATTTT.

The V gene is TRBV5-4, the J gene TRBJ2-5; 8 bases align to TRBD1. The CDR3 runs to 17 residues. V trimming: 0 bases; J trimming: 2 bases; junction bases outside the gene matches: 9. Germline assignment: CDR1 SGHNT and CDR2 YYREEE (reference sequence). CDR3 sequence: CASSLAAEGQGQETQYF. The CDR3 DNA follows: TGTGCCAGCAGCTTGGCCGCAGAAGGACAGGGACAAGAGACCCAGTACTTC. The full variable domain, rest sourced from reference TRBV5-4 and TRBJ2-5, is ETGVTQSPTHLIKTRGQQVTLRCSSQSGHNTVSWYQQALGQGPQFIFQYYREEENGRGNFPPRFSGLQFPNYSSELNVNALELDDSALYLCASSLAAEGQGQETQYFGPGTRLLVL.

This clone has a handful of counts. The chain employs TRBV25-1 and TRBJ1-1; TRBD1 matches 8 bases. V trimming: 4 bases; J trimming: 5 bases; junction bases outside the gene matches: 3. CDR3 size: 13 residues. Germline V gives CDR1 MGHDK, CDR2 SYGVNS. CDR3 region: CASSVQGVTEAFF. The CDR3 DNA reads TGTGCCAGCAGTGTACAGGGGGTAACTGAAGCTTTCTTT.

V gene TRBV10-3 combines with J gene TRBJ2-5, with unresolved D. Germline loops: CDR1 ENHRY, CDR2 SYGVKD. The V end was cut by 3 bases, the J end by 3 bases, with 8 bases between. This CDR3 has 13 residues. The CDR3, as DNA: TGTGCCATCAGTGACCAGGAAGAAGAGACCCAGTACTTC. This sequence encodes CAISDQEEETQYF.

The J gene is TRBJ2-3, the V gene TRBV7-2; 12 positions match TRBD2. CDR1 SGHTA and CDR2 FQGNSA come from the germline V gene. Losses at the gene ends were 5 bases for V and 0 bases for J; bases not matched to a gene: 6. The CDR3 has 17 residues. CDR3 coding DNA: TGTGCCAGCAGCCCGGGACTAGCGGGTCTTAGCACAGATACGCAGTATTTT. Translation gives CASSPGLAGLSTDTQYF. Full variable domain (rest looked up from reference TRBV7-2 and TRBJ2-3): GAGVSQSPSNKVTEKGKDVELRCDPISGHTALYWYRQSLGQGLEFLIYFQGNSAPDKSGLPSDRFSAERTGGSVSTLTIQRTQQEDSAVYLCASSPGLAGLSTDTQYFGPGTRLTVL.

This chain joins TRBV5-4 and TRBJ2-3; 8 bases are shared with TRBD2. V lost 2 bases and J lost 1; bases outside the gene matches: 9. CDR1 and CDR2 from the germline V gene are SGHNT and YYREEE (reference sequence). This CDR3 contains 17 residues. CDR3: CASSFGGEQGGTDTQYF. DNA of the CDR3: TGTGCCAGCAGCTTCGGGGGGGAGCAGGGTGGCACAGATACGCAGTATTTT.

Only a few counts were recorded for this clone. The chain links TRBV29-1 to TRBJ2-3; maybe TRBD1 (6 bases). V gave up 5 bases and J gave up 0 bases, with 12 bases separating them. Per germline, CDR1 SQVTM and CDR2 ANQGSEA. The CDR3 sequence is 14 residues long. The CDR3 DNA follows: TGCAGCGTTCAAAGCAGGGGCAGCACAGATACGCAGTATTTT. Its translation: CSVQSRGSTDTQYF.

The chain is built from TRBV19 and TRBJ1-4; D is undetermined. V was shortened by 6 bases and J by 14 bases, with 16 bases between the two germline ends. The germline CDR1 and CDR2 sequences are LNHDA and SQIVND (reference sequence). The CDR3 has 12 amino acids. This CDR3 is CASSTGREVLFF. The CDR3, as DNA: TGTGCCAGTAGCACCGGACGGGAGGTTCTGTTTTTT.